The source of this T cell receptor (beta chain) is a study of blood T cell repertoires in COVID-19. Background on the study: COVID-19 samples from acute and convalescent phases originated in the United States, Italy and Spain.

Individuals aged about 18 to 89 years were recruited from roughly 23 US areas. Cohort assignment relied on participant-reported clinical history. Here immunoSEQ multiplex PCR was the method, and the copy in TCRdb shows in-frame clones only, minus some. The repertoire holds roughly 220,000 clones, 75% to 85% seen once, with 4.3% in the top ten. CDR3 length equals 16 residues. Germline lookup yields CDR1 GTSNPN and CDR2 SVGIG (reference sequence). V was shortened by 0 bases and J by 2 bases, with 16 bases between the two germline ends. This clonotype was obtained from a man between 25 and 39 years old with acute COVID-19. The sample comprised PBMCs or T cells enriched from blood (not recorded which). The V and J genes are TRBV30 and TRBJ1-1, with D perhaps TRBD1 (5 bases). The chain's CDR3 is CAWSVWGGLQNTEAFF. CDR3 DNA: TGTGCCTGGAGTGTTTGGGGGGGGTTACAAAACACTGAAGCTTTCTTT.